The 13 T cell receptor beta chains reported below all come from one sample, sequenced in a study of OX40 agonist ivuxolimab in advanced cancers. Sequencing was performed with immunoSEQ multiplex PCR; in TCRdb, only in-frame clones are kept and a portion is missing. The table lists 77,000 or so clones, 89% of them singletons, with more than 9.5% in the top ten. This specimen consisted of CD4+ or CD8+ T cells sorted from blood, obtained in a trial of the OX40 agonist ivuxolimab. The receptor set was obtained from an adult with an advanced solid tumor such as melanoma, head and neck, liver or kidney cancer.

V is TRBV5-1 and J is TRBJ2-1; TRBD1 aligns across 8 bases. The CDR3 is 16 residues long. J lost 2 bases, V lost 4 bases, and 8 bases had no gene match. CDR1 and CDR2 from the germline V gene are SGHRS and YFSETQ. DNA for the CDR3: TGCGCCAGCAGCACTGAAGACAGGGGCCCCTACAATGAGCAGTTCTTC. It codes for CASSTEDRGPYNEQFF.

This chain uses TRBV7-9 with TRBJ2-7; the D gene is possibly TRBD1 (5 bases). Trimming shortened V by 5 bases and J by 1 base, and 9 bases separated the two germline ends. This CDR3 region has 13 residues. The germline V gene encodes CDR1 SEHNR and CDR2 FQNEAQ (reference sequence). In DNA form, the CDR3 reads TGTGCCAGCAGCCGACAGACGTCCTACGAGCAGTACTTC. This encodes CASSRQTSYEQYF. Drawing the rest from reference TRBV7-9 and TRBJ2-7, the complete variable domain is DTGVSQNPRHKITKRGQNVTFRCDPISEHNRLYWYRQTLGQGPEFLTYFQNEAQLEKSRLLSDRFSAERPKGSFSTLEIQRTEQGDSAMYLCASSRQTSYEQYFGPGTRLTVT.

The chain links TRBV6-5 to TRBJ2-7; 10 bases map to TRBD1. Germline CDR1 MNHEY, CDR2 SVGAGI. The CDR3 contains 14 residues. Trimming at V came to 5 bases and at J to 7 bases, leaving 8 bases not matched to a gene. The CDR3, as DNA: TGTGCCAGCAGTAAGTGGGACAGGGGTAGGGAGCAGTACTTC. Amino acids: CASSKWDRGREQYF.

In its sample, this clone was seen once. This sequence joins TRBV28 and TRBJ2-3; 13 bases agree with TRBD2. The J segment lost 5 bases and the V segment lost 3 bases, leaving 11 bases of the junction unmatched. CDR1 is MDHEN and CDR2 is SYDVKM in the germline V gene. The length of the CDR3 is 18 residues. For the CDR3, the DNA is TGTGCCAGCAGTTTTACTAGCGGGAGGGGAGGTGCTGGAGATACGCAGTATTTT. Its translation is CASSFTSGRGGAGDTQYF.

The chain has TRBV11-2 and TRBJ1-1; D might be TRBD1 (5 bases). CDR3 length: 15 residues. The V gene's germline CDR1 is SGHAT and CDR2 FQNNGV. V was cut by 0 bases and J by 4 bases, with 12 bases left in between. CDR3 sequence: CASSLDGAWGTEAFF. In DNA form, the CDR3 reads TGTGCCAGCAGCTTAGATGGGGCGTGGGGCACTGAAGCTTTCTTT. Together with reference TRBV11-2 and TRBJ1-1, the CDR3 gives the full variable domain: EAGVAQSPRYKIIEKRQSVAFWCNPISGHATLYWYQQILGQGPKLLIQFQNNGVVDDSQLPKDRFSAERLKGVDSTLKIQPAKLEDSAVYLCASSLDGAWGTEAFFGQGTRLTVV.

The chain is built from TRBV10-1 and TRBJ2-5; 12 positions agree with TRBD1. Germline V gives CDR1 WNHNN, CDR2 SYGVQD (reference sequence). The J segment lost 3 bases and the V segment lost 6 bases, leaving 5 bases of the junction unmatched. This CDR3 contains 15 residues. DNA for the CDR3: TGCGCCAGCAGCGGGGACAGGGGGCGTGAAGAGACCCAGTACTTC. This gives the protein CASSGDRGREETQYF.

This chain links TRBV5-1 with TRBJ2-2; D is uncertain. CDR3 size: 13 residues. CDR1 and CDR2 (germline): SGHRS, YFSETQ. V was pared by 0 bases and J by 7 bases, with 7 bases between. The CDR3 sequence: CASSLDPSGELFF. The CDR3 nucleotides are TGCGCCAGCAGCTTGGATCCGAGCGGGGAGCTGTTTTTT.

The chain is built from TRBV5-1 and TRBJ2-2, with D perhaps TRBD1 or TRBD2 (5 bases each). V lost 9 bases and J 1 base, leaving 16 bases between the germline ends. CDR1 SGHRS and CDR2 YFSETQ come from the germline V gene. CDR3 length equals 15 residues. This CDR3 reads CATSWGIKNTGELFF. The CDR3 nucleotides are TGCGCCACCTCATGGGGGATTAAGAACACCGGGGAGCTGTTTTTT.

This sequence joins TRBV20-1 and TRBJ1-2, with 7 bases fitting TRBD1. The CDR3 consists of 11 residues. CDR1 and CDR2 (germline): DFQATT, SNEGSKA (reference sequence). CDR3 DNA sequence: TGCAGCGGAGACAGGGATGGTGGCTACACCTTC. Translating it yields CSGDRDGGYTF.

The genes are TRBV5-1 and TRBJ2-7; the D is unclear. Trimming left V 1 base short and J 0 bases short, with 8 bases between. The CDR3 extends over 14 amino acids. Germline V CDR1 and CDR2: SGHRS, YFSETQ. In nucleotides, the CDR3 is TGCGCCAGCAGCTTGTCGAAGCTCTCCTACGAGCAGTACTTC. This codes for CASSLSKLSYEQYF. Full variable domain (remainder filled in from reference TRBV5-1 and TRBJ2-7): KAGVTQTPRYLIKTRGQQVTLSCSPISGHRSVSWYQQTPGQGLQFLFEYFSETQRNKGNFPGRFSGRQFSNSRSEMNVSTLELGDSALYLCASSLSKLSYEQYFGPGTRLTVT.

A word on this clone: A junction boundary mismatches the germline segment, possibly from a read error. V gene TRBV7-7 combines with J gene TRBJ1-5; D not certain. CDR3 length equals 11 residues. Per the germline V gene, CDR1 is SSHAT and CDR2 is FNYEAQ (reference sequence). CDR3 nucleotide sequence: TGTGCTAGCACCGGAGAGCAGCCCCAGCATTTT. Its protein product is CASTGEQPQHF.

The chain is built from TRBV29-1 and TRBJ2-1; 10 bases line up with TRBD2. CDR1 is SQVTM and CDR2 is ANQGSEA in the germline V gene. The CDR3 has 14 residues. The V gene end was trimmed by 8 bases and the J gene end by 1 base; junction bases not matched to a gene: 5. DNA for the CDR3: TGCAGCATGAGCGGGGGGGTATCCTACAATGAGCAGTTCTTC. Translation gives CSMSGGVSYNEQFF.

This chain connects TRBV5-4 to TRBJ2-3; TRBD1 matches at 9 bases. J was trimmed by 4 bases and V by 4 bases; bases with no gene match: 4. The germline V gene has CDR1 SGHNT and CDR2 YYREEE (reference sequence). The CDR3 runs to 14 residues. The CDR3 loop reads CASSTRQGADTQYF. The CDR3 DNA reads TGTGCCAGCAGCACCCGACAGGGGGCAGATACGCAGTATTTT.